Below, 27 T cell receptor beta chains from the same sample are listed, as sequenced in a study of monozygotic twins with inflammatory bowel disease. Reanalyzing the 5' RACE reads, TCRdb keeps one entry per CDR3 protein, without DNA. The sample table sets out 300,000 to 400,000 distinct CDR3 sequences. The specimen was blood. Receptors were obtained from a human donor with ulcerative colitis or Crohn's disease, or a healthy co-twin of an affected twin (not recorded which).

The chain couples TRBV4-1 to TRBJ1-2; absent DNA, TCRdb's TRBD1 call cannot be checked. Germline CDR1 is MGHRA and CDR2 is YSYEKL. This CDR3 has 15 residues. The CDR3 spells CASSQVQGGPRGYTF.

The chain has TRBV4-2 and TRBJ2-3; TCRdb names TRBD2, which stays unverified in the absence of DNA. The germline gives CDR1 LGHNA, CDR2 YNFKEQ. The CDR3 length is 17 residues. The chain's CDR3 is CASSQAVLAGLTDTQYF.

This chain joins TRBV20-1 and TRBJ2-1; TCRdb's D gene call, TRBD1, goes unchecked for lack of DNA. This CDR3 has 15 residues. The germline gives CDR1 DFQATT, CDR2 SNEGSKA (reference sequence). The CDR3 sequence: CSARDPGGIRDEQFF.

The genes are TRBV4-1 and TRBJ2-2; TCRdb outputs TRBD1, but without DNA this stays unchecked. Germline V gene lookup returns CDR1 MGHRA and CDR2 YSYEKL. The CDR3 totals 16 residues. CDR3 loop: CASSPRQGAGTGELFF.

The CDR3 spells CASTSWGEPNEKLFF. This chain uses TRBV12-3 or TRBV12-4 with TRBJ1-4; the TCRdb D gene call, TRBD1, has no DNA to confirm it. CDR3 size: 15 residues.

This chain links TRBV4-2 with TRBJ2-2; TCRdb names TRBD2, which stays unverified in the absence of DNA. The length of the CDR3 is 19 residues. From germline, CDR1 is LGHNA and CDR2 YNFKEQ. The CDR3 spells CASSQEGGTPEPNTGELFF.

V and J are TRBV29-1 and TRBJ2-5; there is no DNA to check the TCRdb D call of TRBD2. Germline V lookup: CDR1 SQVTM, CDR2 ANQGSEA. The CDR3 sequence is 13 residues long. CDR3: CSASPPGQETQYF. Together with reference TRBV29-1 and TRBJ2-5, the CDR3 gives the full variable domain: SAVISQKPSRDICQRGTSLTIQCQVDSQVTMMFWYRQQPGQSLTLIATANQGSEATYESGFVIDKFPISRPNLTFSTLTVSNMSPEDSSIYLCSASPPGQETQYFGPGTRLLVL.

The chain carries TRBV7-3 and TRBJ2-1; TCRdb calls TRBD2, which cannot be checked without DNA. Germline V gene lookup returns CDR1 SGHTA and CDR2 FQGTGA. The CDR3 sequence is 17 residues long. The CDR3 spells CASSLLGTSGDYNEQFF.

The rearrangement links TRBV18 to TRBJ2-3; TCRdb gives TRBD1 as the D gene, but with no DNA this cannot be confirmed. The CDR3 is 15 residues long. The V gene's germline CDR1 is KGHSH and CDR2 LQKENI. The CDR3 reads CASSLHRGQADTQYF.

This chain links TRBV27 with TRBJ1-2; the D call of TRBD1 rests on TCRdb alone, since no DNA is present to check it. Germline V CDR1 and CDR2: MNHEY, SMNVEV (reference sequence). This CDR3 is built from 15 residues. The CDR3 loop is CASRGGATLNYGYTF.

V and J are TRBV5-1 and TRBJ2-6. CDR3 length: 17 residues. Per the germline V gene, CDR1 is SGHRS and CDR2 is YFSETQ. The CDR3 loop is CASSLGLDWAGANVLTF. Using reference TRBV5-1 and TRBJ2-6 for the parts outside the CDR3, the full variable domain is KAGVTQTPRYLIKTRGQQVTLSCSPISGHRSVSWYQQTPGQGLQFLFEYFSETQRNKGNFPGRFSGRQFSNSRSEMNVSTLELGDSALYLCASSLGLDWAGANVLTFGAGSRLTVL.

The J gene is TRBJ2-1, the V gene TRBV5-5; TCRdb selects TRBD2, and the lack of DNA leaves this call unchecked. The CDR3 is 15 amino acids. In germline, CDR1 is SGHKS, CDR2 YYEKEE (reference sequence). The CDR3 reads CASSPLAGGHNEQFF.

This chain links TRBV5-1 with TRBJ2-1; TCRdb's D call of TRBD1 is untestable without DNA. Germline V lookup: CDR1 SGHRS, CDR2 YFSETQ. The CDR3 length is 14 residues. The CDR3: CASSLGQGGDEQFF.

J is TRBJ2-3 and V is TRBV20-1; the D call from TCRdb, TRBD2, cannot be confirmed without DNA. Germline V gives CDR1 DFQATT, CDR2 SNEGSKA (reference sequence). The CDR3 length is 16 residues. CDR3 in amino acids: CSARDPSGPSTDTQYF.

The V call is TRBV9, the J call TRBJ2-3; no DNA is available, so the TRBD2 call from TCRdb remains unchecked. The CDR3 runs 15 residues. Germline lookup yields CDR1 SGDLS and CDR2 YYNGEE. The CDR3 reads CASSVGLAGADTQYF.

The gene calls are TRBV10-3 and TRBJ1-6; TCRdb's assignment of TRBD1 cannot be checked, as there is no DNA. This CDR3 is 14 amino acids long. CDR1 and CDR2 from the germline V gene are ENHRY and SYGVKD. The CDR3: CAITGQENNSPLHF.

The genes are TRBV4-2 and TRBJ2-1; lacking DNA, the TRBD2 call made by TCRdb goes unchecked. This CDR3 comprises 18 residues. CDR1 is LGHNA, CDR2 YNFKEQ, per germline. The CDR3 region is CASSQDPLLAGGYNEQFF.

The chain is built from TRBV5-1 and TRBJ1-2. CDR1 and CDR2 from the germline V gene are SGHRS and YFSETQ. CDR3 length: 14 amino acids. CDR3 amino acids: CASSLAGFRHGYTF.

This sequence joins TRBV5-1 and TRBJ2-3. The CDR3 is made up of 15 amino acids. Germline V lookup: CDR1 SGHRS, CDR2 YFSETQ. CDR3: CASSLEVSFTDTQYF.

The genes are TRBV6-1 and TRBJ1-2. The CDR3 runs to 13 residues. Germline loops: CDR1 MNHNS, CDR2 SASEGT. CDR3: CASREKTYSGYTF.

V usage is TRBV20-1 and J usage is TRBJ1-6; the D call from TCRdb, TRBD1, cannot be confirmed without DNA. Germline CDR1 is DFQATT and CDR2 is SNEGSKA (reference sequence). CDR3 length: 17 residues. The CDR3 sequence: CSASGAETGSLSSPLHF.

The CDR3 protein is CSASRLAGEPSTDTQYF. The V call is TRBV20-1, the J call TRBJ2-3; without DNA, the TCRdb call of TRBD2 cannot be checked. Germline CDR1 DFQATT, CDR2 SNEGSKA (reference sequence). The CDR3 is 17 amino acids.

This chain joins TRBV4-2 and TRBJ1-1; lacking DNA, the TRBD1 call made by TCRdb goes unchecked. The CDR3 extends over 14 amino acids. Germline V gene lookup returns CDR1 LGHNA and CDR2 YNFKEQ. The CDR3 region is CASSQGVGDTEAFF.

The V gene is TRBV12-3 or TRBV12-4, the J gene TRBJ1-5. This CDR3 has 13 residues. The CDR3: CASSLIIDQPQHF.

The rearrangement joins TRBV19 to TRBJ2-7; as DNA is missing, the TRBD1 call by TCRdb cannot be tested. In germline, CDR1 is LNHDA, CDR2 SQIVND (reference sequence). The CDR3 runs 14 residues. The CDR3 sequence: CASSIFRDSYEQYF.

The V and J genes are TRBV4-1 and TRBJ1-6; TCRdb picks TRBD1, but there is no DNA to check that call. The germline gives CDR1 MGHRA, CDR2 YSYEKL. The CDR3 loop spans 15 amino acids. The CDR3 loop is CASSPGQGYNSPLHF.

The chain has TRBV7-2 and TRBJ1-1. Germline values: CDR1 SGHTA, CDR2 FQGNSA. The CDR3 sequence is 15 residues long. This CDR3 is CASSLDQPRNTEAFF.